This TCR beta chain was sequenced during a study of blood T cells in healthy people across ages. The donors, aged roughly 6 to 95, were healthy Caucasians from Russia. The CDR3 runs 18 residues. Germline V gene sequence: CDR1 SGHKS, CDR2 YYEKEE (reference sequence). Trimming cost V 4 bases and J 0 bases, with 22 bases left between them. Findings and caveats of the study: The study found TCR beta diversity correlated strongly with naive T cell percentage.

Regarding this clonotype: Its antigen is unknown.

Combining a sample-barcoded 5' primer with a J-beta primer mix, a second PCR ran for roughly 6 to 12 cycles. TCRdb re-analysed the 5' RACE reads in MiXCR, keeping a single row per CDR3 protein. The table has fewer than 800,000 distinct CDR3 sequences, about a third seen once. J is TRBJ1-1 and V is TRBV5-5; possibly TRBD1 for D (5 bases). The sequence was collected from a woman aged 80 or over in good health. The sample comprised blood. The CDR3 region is CASSNRWGVEGVNTEAFF. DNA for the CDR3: TGTGCCAGCAGCAATCGGTGGGGGGTGGAGGGTGTGAACACTGAAGCTTTCTTT.